Below, 26 T cell receptor beta chains from the same sample are listed, as sequenced in a study of CD8 T cells in Susac syndrome. Reverse transcription used about 0.45 to 1 ug RNA and random hexamers. TCRdb recomputed calls from the immunoSEQ multiplex PCR reads with MiXCR, one row per CDR3 protein. The sample carries fewer than 350,000 distinct CDR3 sequences, approximately 91% recorded once. The sequenced sample consisted of CD8+ T cells from PBMCs. The receptors here all came from a human donor with multiple sclerosis.

J is TRBJ2-7 and V is TRBV30, with D tentatively TRBD1 (6 bases). Germline values: CDR1 GTSNPN, CDR2 SVGIG (reference sequence). Trimming pared 1 base from V and 7 bases from J, leaving 23 bases between. The CDR3 covers 16 residues. The CDR3 DNA follows: TGTGCCTGGAGTGATTCTCCGGGACCAGGGGACGGTGAGCAGTACTTC. Translated: CAWSDSPGPGDGEQYF.

V and J are TRBV20-1 and TRBJ2-7; tentatively, D is TRBD2 (6 bases). Trimming cost V 0 bases and J 4 bases, with 16 bases left between them. Germline CDR1 DFQATT, CDR2 SNEGSKA (reference sequence). CDR3 size: 15 residues. Written as DNA, the CDR3 is TGCAGTGCTAGAGATCTGTCTCGGGAGCCATACGAGCAGTACTTC. This encodes CSARDLSREPYEQYF.

The count of this clonotype is one. This sequence joins TRBV6-5 and TRBJ1-1, with 10 bases lining up with TRBD1. The CDR3 has 11 residues. Losses at the gene ends were 10 bases for V and 7 bases for J; bases not matched to a gene: 3. Per the germline V gene, CDR1 is MNHEY and CDR2 is SVGAGI. The CDR3 sequence: CATGQGGEAFF. The CDR3, as DNA: TGTGCCACCGGACAGGGGGGTGAAGCTTTCTTT.

The chain uses TRBV29-1 and TRBJ2-7, with 10 bases fitting TRBD1. The CDR3 has 13 residues. Germline V gives CDR1 SQVTM, CDR2 ANQGSEA. V was pared by 6 bases and J by 0 bases, with 2 bases of the junction left unmatched. CDR3 region: CSVGDRGSYEQYF. In DNA form, the CDR3 reads TGCAGCGTGGGGGACAGGGGCTCCTACGAGCAGTACTTC.

This rearrangement joins TRBV27 to TRBJ2-5; tentatively, D is TRBD2 (6 bases). The CDR3 loop spans 15 amino acids. Germline V gene sequence: CDR1 MNHEY, CDR2 SMNVEV (reference sequence). V lost 8 bases, J lost 0 bases, and 16 bases lay in between. This CDR3 is CASAPSGEDQETQYF. CDR3 nucleotide sequence: TGTGCCAGCGCCCCGTCGGGGGAGGACCAAGAGACCCAGTACTTC.

This clonotype showed up just a few times. The J gene is TRBJ2-7, the V gene TRBV25-1; D is unresolved. The CDR3 is 12 amino acids. Between the trimmed V and J ends, which lost 4 bases and 0 bases, there was a span of 4 bases. Germline V CDR1 and CDR2: MGHDK, SYGVNS. The CDR3 sequence is CASSAGSYEQYF. The CDR3 region has the DNA TGTGCCAGCAGTGCGGGCTCCTACGAGCAGTACTTC.

The V call is TRBV7-2, the J call TRBJ2-4, with D perhaps assigned TRBD1 or TRBD2 (7 bases each). The CDR3 has 15 amino acids. Trimming took off 2 bases at V and 5 bases at J, with 13 bases between the two ends. The germline CDR1 and CDR2 sequences are SGHTA and FQGNSA. CDR3 residues: CASSLRGGQQNIQYF. CDR3 DNA sequence: TGTGCCAGCAGCTTAAGGGGGGGACAGCAAAACATTCAGTACTTC.

This clonotype appeared a single time. This sequence joins TRBV7-9 and TRBJ2-1; D may be TRBD1 or TRBD2 (6 bases each). This CDR3 spans 13 amino acids. Germline CDR1 is SEHNR and CDR2 is FQNEAQ (reference sequence). The germline V and J ends were trimmed by 4 bases and 9 bases, with 13 bases remaining between them. The CDR3 DNA is TGTGCCAGCAGCTACCGGGGGCTTCCTGAGCAGTTCTTC. Its translation: CASSYRGLPEQFF. The whole variable domain, remainder taken from reference TRBV7-9 and TRBJ2-1, is DTGVSQNPRHKITKRGQNVTFRCDPISEHNRLYWYRQTLGQGPEFLTYFQNEAQLEKSRLLSDRFSAERPKGSFSTLEIQRTEQGDSAMYLCASSYRGLPEQFFGPGTRLTVL.

This chain joins TRBV7-8 and TRBJ2-7; D call uncertain. This CDR3 has 15 amino acids. Germline CDR1 and CDR2: SGHVS and FQNEAQ. Trimming removed 3 bases from V and 1 base from J, with 13 bases in between. The chain's CDR3 is CASSFPWTGSYEQYF. Written as DNA, the CDR3 is TGTGCCAGCAGCTTCCCATGGACCGGATCCTACGAGCAGTACTTC. The variable domain in full, completed from reference TRBV7-8 and TRBJ2-7, reads GAGVSQSPRYKVAKRGQDVALRCDPISGHVSLFWYQQALGQGPEFLTYFQNEAQLDKSGLPSDRFFAERPEGSVSTLKIQRTQQEDSAVYLCASSFPWTGSYEQYFGPGTRLTVT.

The rearrangement links TRBV4-2 to TRBJ2-1, with 9 bases identical to TRBD2. This CDR3 contains 15 residues. V was pared by 3 bases and J by 4 bases, with 4 bases of the junction left unmatched. Per the germline V gene, CDR1 is LGHNA and CDR2 is YNFKEQ. CDR3 in amino acids: CASSQATSGYNEQFF. CDR3 nucleotide sequence: TGTGCCAGCAGCCAGGCGACTAGCGGATACAATGAGCAGTTCTTC.

J is TRBJ2-7 and V is TRBV7-2; perhaps TRBD1 as D (5 bases). CDR1 SGHTA and CDR2 FQGNSA come from the germline V gene. This CDR3 region has 13 residues. V gave up 5 bases and J gave up 7 bases, with 15 bases separating them. The DNA of the CDR3 is TGTGCCAGCAGCCTCGGACATCCCGCAGAGCAGTACTTC. Translating it yields CASSLGHPAEQYF. The full variable domain, in which reference TRBV7-2 and TRBJ2-7 provide the parts outside the CDR3, is GAGVSQSPSNKVTEKGKDVELRCDPISGHTALYWYRQSLGQGLEFLIYFQGNSAPDKSGLPSDRFSAERTGGSVSTLTIQRTQQEDSAVYLCASSLGHPAEQYFGPGTRLTVT.

The V gene is TRBV4-2, the J gene TRBJ2-3, with D unresolved. The CDR3 sequence is 19 residues long. CDR1 is LGHNA and CDR2 is YNFKEQ in the germline V gene. With 1 base removed from V and 0 bases from J, the gap between germline ends came to 20 bases. The CDR3 region is CASSQGLVVSHTSTDTQYF. The CDR3 region has the DNA TGTGCCAGCAGCCAAGGCCTAGTTGTCTCCCATACTAGCACAGATACGCAGTATTTT.

The chain employs TRBV4-1 and TRBJ2-5; unclear D gene. The CDR3 sequence is 17 residues long. The V gene's germline CDR1 is MGHRA and CDR2 YSYEKL. V was pared by 0 bases and J by 5 bases, with 19 bases between. CDR3 nucleotides: TGCGCCAGCAGCCAAGAAACCTCCCCCTTGGGATTGGAGACCCAGTACTTC. Translating it yields CASSQETSPLGLETQYF.

This chain uses TRBV5-1 with TRBJ2-3, with D perhaps matching TRBD2 (5 bases). Between the trimmed V and J ends, which lost 0 bases and 6 bases, there was a span of 14 bases. The CDR3 is made up of 15 amino acids. Germline CDR1 SGHRS, CDR2 YFSETQ. The CDR3 is CASSLDTGTMDTQYF. CDR3 nucleotides: TGCGCCAGCAGCTTGGATACGGGAACTATGGATACGCAGTATTTT.

This sequence joins TRBV7-6 and TRBJ2-1; 8 nucleotides match TRBD2. Germline lookup yields CDR1 SGHVS and CDR2 FNYEAQ. The CDR3 spans 15 residues. Losses at the gene ends were 4 bases for V and 8 bases for J; bases not matched to a gene: 10. The CDR3 DNA reads TGTGCCAGCAGCTCCTTAGGTCGGGGGGGGCATGAGCAGTTCTTC. Protein: CASSSLGRGGHEQFF.

The chain is built from TRBV6-1 and TRBJ2-7, with 14 bases identical to TRBD2. V lost 2 bases, J lost 1 base, and 7 bases stayed unmatched. The CDR3 has 18 residues. Germline V lookup: CDR1 MNHNS, CDR2 SASEGT. DNA for the CDR3: TGTGCCAGCAGTGAATGGACTAGCGGGGGGCCGGGTTCCTACGAGCAGTACTTC. This encodes CASSEWTSGGPGSYEQYF.

The J gene is TRBJ1-5, the V gene TRBV9; D ambiguous. This CDR3 is 15 amino acids long. Looked up from germline, CDR1 is SGDLS and CDR2 is YYNGEE. The V and J ends lost 0 bases and 0 bases respectively, with 7 bases between them. The CDR3 DNA reads TGTGCCAGCAGCGTAGGAGGTTATAGCAATCAGCCCCAGCATTTT. Protein product: CASSVGGYSNQPQHF. The variable domain in full, completed from reference TRBV9 and TRBJ1-5, reads DSGVTQTPKHLITATGQRVTLRCSPRSGDLSVYWYQQSLDQGLQFLIQYYNGEERAKGNILERFSAQQFPDLHSELNLSSLELGDSALYFCASSVGGYSNQPQHFGDGTRLSIL.

The rearrangement links TRBV14 to TRBJ1-1, with 8 bases that match TRBD1. V was pared by 6 bases and J by 0 bases, with 3 bases of the junction left unmatched. This CDR3 is 14 amino acids long. Looked up from germline, CDR1 is SGHDN and CDR2 is FVKESK. The DNA of the CDR3 is TGTGCCAGCAGGGCAGGGGGCATGAACACTGAAGCTTTCTTT. This gives the protein CASRAGGMNTEAFF.

The chain combines TRBV7-2 with TRBJ2-6; D gene unclear. This CDR3 is built from 16 residues. The ends were cut back, 2 bases at V and 0 bases at J, with 8 bases in the middle. CDR1 and CDR2 from the germline V gene are SGHTA and FQGNSA. The CDR3, as DNA: TGTGCCAGCAGCTTACTTATAGACTCTGGGGCCAACGTCCTGACTTTC. Translated: CASSLLIDSGANVLTF.

The J gene is TRBJ2-5, the V gene TRBV12-3 or TRBV12-4; 13 bases line up with TRBD2. The V and J ends lost 10 bases and 11 bases, in that order; junction bases with no gene match: 7. The CDR3 loop spans 12 amino acids. CDR3 amino acids: CAIGLAGDSQYF. The CDR3 nucleotides are TGTGCCATCGGACTAGCGGGGGATAGTCAGTACTTC.

The rearrangement links TRBV7-6 to TRBJ2-7, with D possibly matching TRBD2 (5 bases). Trimming left V 5 bases short and J 0 bases short, with 23 bases between. The CDR3 has 18 amino acids. From germline, CDR1 is SGHVS and CDR2 FNYEAQ. For the CDR3, the DNA is TGTGCCAGCAGCCCCTACCTCGGTGAGGACTCGAGCTCCTACGAGCAGTACTTC. It codes for CASSPYLGEDSSSYEQYF.

This rearrangement joins TRBV15 to TRBJ1-2; D is unresolved. The CDR3 sequence is 14 residues long. Trimming cost V 5 bases and J 7 bases, with 17 bases left between them. The germline gives CDR1 LNHNV, CDR2 YYDKDF (reference sequence). DNA for the CDR3: TGTGCCACCAGCCTCCCCTCGGAGGGAACTGGCTACACCTTC. Translation gives CATSLPSEGTGYTF.

The chain carries TRBV7-9 and TRBJ2-7; D possibly corresponds to TRBD1 (5 bases). The CDR3 is 14 residues long. V gave up 5 bases and J gave up 2 bases, with 13 bases separating them. Germline CDR1 is SEHNR and CDR2 is FQNEAQ (reference sequence). The CDR3 spells CASSPGHQPYEQYF. The CDR3, as DNA: TGTGCCAGCAGCCCAGGACATCAACCCTACGAGCAGTACTTC.

The V gene is TRBV27, the J gene TRBJ2-1; D unclear. CDR3 length equals 17 residues. Germline assignment: CDR1 MNHEY and CDR2 SMNVEV (reference sequence). The V and J ends lost 3 bases and 1 base respectively, with 16 bases between them. CDR3 loop: CASSFLSVGISYNEQFF. The CDR3 coding sequence is TGTGCCAGCAGTTTTTTGTCCGTAGGGATATCCTACAATGAGCAGTTCTTC.

This clonotype appeared once. The rearrangement links TRBV5-1 to TRBJ2-7; D is ambiguous. Germline loops: CDR1 SGHRS, CDR2 YFSETQ. The CDR3 totals 16 residues. Trimming pared 4 bases from V and 1 base from J, leaving 18 bases between. The CDR3 is CASSQDLGWASYEQYF. The DNA for the CDR3 is TGCGCCAGCAGCCAAGATTTGGGGTGGGCATCCTACGAGCAGTACTTC.

V is TRBV29-1 and J is TRBJ2-3; a weak D match, TRBD1 (6 bases). Between the trimmed V and J ends, which lost 7 bases and 2 bases, there was a span of 13 bases. CDR3 length: 13 residues. The germline V gene has CDR1 SQVTM and CDR2 ANQGSEA. CDR3 in DNA: TGCAGCGCTAGACAGGCTTCCACAGATACGCAGTATTTT. It specifies CSARQASTDTQYF.